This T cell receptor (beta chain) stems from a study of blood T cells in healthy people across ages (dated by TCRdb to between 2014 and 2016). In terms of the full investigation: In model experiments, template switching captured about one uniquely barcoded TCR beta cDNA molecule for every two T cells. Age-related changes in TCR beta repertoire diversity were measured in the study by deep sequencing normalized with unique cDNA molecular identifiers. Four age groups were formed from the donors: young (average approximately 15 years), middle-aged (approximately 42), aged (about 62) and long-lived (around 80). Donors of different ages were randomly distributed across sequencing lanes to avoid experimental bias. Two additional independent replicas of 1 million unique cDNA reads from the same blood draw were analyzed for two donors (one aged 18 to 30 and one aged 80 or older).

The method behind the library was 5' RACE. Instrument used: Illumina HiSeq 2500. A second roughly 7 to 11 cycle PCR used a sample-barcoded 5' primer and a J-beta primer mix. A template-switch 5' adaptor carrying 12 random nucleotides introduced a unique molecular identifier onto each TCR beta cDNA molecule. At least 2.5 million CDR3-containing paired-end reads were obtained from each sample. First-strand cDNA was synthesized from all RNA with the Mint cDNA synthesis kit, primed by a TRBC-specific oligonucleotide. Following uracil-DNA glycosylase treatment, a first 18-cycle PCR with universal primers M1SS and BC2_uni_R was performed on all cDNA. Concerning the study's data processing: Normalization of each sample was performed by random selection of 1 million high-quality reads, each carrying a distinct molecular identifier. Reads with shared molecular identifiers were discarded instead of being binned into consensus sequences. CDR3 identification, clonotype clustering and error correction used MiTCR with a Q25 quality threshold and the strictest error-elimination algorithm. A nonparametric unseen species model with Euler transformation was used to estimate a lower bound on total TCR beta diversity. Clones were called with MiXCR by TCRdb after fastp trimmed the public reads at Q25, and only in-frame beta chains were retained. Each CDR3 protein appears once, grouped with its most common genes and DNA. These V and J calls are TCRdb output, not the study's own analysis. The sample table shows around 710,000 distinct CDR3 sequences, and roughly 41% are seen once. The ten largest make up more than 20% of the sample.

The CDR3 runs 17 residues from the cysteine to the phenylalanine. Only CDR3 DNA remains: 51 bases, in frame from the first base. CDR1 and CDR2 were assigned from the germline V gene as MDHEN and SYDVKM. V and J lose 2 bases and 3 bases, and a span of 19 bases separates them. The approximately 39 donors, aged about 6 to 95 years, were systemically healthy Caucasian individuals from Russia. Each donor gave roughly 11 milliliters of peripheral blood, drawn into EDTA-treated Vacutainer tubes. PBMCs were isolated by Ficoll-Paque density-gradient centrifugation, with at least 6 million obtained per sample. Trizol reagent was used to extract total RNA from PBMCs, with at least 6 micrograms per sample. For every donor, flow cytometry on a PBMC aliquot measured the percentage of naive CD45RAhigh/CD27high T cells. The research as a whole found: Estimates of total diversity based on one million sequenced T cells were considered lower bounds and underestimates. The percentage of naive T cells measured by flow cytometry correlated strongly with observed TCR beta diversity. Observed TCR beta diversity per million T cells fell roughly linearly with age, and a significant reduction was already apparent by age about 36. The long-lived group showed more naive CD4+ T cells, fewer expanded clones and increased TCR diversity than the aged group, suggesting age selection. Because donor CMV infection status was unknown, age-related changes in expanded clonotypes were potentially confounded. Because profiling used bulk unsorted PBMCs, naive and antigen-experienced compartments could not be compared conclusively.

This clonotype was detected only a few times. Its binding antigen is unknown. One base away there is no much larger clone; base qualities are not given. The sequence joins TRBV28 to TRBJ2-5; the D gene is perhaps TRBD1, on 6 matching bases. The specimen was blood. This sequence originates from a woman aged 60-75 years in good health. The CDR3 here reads CASSLGGRTALEETQYF. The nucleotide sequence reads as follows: TGTGCCAGCAGTTTAGGGGGAAGGACAGCGTTGGAAGAGACCCAGTACTTC.